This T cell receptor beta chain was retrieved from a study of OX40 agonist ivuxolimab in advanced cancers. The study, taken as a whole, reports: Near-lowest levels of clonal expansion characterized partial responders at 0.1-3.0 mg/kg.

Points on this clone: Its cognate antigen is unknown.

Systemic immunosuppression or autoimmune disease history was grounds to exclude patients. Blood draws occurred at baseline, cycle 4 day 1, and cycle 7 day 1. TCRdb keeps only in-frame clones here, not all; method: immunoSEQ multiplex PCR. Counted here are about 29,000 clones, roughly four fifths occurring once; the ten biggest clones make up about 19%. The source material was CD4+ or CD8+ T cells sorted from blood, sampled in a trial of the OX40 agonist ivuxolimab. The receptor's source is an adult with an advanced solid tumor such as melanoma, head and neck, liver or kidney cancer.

The DNA of the CDR3 is TGTGCCAGCAGCTCAACCTCCTACAATGAGCAGTTCTTC. Amino acids: CASSSTSYNEQFF. The chain has TRBV5-6 and TRBJ2-1; D is uncertain. Trimming cost V 3 bases and J 0 bases, with 4 bases left between them. The CDR3 loop spans 13 amino acids. Germline V lookup: CDR1 SGHDT, CDR2 YYEEEE. Combining the CDR3 with reference TRBV5-6 and TRBJ2-1 gives the whole variable domain DAGVTQSPTHLIKTRGQQVTLRCSPKSGHDTVSWYQQALGQGPQFIFQYYEEEERQRGNFPDRFSGHQFPNYSSELNVNALLLGDSALYLCASSSTSYNEQFFGPGTRLTVL.